This TCR beta chain was sequenced for a study of siplizumab effects on memory and regulatory T cells (dated 2019 in TCRdb). As for the study more broadly: The study looked at the effect of siplizumab, an anti-CD2 antibody, on alloreactive T-cell subsets in allogeneic mixed lymphocyte reactions made from human PBMCs. What the authors observed across the whole study: For roughly 75-95% of proliferating CD4+ or CD8+ clones, no naive or memory phenotype could be assigned. Because sequences at frequencies below about 10^-5 were poorly captured, only a minor fraction of alloreactive clones could be mapped back to unstimulated subsets. Siplizumab significantly lowered the cumulative frequency of alloreactive sequences that could be traced to unstimulated CD4+ memory T cells. Compared with memory T cells, unstimulated naive T cells appeared more diverse, and naive cells seemed to make a substantial contribution to the alloresponse. The suppressive function of proliferating Tregs from siplizumab cultures was not functionally confirmed. In reactions with siplizumab, an average of approximately 70% of mappable alloreactive CD4+ clones were Treg-derived, compared with around 28% in control reactions.

V was cut back by 4 bases and J by 0 bases, leaving a gap of 11 bases between them. From a lookup of the germline V gene, CDR1 and CDR2 are SGHRS and YFSETQ. Inclusive of the bounding cysteine and phenylalanine, the CDR3 is 15 residues long. The read is trimmed to its CDR3 DNA, 45 bases read in frame from base 1. Sorted unstimulated T cells and proliferating T cells recovered from mixed lymphocyte reactions were subjected to TCRbeta CDR3 sequencing. Fresh whole blood from 9 to 10 HLA-typed healthy donors served as the source for isolating PBMCs. To map where alloreactive clones came from, CD4+ non-regulatory T cells in the unstimulated state were FACS-sorted. Details on this clone: Its recognized antigen is unknown. No base-level quality is on record; no much larger clone is a single base apart.

The library was generated by the immunoSEQ multiplex PCR assay. Approximately 10^5 TCR templates per sample were assayed by the deep sequencing platform. Genomic DNA extracted from sorted T cells was the material used for TCRbeta CDR3 sequencing. As for the original processing: Clonal analysis of TCRbeta CDR3 data was done in the R programming language. Comparing unstimulated samples against CFSE-low samples taken after the reaction was how alloreactive CD4+ and CD8+ clones were defined. Regulatory or non-regulatory origin of alloreactive CD4+ clones was assigned by matching sequences to the sorted unstimulated Treg and non-Treg repertoires. TCRdb carries this immuneACCESS record with in-frame sequences only. Its versions omit some clonotypes, under half of them owing to an unresolved V gene in the studies checked, with the rest unexplained. V and J calls and clone size are those listed in that table; D and trimming were worked out from the DNA. The sample records roughly 120,000 clones, roughly 94% of which are singletons. The ten largest account for around 1.7% of the sample.

The sequenced material came from non-Treg CD4+ T cells sorted from blood. Interpreted using the paper, the cell subset or site label stands for: FACS-sorted unstimulated CD4+ non-regulatory T cells. This clonotype was obtained from a human donor in good health. The rearranged segments are TRBV5-1 and TRBJ2-1; tentative D gene TRBD1, with 6 bases matching. The sequenced DNA is TGCGCCAGCAGCGGGACAATACTCTCCTACAATGAGCAGTTCTTC. Its protein product is CASSGTILSYNEQFF.